This T cell receptor (beta chain) emerged from a study of cytomegalovirus exposure and HLA in healthy donors. Findings and caveats of the study: Presence/absence analyses assumed roughly uniform sequencing depth across donors, which may not hold. As a later analysis showed, several of the most significant clusters appeared to be linked to common viral pathogens.

PCR amplification relied on 60 Vbeta primers (plus 13 Jbeta primers). Method: immunoSEQ multiplex PCR; TCRdb's copy keeps in-frame clones and lacks some. The sample lists about 130,000 clones; around 80% were seen once. J lost 6 bases, V lost 7 bases, and 12 bases had no gene match. This CDR3 is built from 15 residues. The germline CDR1 and CDR2 sequences are SGDLS and YYNGEE. Worth noting for this clone: What it binds is not known.

Sequencing was carried out using PBMCs. This clonotype was sampled from a man in his forties or fifties in good health and CMV-seropositive. This chain uses TRBV9 with TRBJ2-2, with TRBD2 matching 7 bases. CDR3 in DNA: TGTGCCAGCGGATCCACGGGACTATTCCCCGGGGAGCTGTTTTTT. Its translation is CASGSTGLFPGELFF.